The entry below describes one T cell receptor (beta chain). This clone's antigen is unknown. Within one base of it there is no much larger clone, and no base qualities were kept. This sample is drawn from a study of CD8+CD57+ T cells in acquired aplastic anemia (dated by TCRdb to the late 2010s). A note on the overall study: Extracted DNA from sorted CD4+ and CD8+ cells averaged about 3.4 ug, ranging from roughly 0.17 to 27.4 ug. CD8+CD57+ expansion was defined as frequency above the mean frequency observed in healthy subjects. What the work shows at the level of the full study, not this receptor alone: Although 25 to 30 CD8+ CDR3 sequences were shared by patients and controls, these sequences appeared highly expressed in patients and within the immunodominant clones of patients. CD8+ Simpson's diversity did not differ significantly between patients and healthy controls (P=0.060).

Flow cytometry had shown CD8+CD57+ cell expansion in the patients selected for sequencing. Every patient had severe acquired aplastic anemia, diagnosed using the International Study of Aplastic Anemia and Agranulocytosis and Camitta criteria. No therapy had been received by the patients at the time of blood sampling. In this study, sorted CD4+ and CD8+ T cells from the blood of healthy subjects and of severe aplastic anemia patients had their TCR repertoires deep-sequenced. In the USA, patient enrollment took place under clinicaltrials.gov protocols 00001620, 01623167, 00001397, 00071045, 00081523 and 00961064. Ficoll-Paque density gradient centrifugation was used to isolate peripheral blood mononuclear cells. Before DNA was extracted, CD4+ and CD8+ T cells were sorted using either FACS or magnetic beads. V loses 6 bases, J loses 0 bases, and the germline ends lie 15 bases apart. The CDR3, cysteine through phenylalanine, is 15 amino acids long. Only the CDR3 portion is preserved as DNA: 45 bases, with reading frame beginning at the first base. From a lookup of the germline V gene (reference sequence), CDR1 and CDR2 are LNHNV and YYDKDF.

Genomic DNA served as template for TCR beta VDJ combination and CDR3 sequence profiling. An Illumina HiSeq 2000 was used for TCR repertoire sequencing. In the authors' own workflow: Repertoire assessment relied on Simpson's diversity index, CDR3 size and DJ length profiles, and TRBV/TRBJ rearrangement plots. The most abundant DNA sequence in the deep sequencing data was taken as the immunodominant clone. CDR3 amino acid sequences were screened for sharing across subjects and compared with published repertoires and the VDJdb database. TCRdb reprocessed the public reads (quality trimming at Q25 with fastp, clone calling with MiXCR) and kept in-frame beta chains. For every CDR3 protein sequence, its rows merge into one entry that carries the most common genes and DNA. Clone size and V and J calls follow TCRdb, not the original study. The sample table contains a few hundred thousand distinct CDR3 sequences; only one count was recorded for around 49% of them. Approximately 20% of the sample rests with the top ten.

The clonotype comes from a human donor with aplastic anemia. Material: sorted CD4+, CD8+, or CD8+CD57+ T cells (not recorded which) from PBMCs. The chain couples TRBV15 to TRBJ2-7, and TRBD1 may be the D gene, going by 5 matching bases. The CDR3 protein: CATSPQLDNSYEQYF. The DNA is TGTGCCACCAGTCCACAGTTGGACAACTCCTACGAGCAGTACTTC.